This TCR beta chain derives from a study of cytomegalovirus exposure and HLA in healthy donors. At the level of the study: Counted in an early data release were 65 million to 100 million unique TCRs from HLA-typed donors.

Remarks on this clone: Antigen specificity is unknown.

The CDR3 loop spans 15 amino acids. The germline V gene encodes CDR1 SGHAT and CDR2 FQNNGV. V was clipped by 3 bases and J by 4 bases, with 16 bases between them. General study results and limits: Later on, an analysis showed TCR association rates differing by HLA locus, with DRB1 the most and HLA-C the fewest.

Vbeta (60) and Jbeta (13) primers were used in the PCR. Clones were read by immunoSEQ multiplex PCR, and TCRdb kept only the in-frame ones, dropping some. The sample consists of approximately 290,000 clones, 80% of them appearing once. The sequence was obtained from a girl aged 2 to 10 in good health and CMV-seronegative. The J gene is TRBJ2-7, the V gene TRBV11-2; D may be TRBD2 (5 bases). The material sequenced was PBMCs. CDR3 DNA: TGTGCCAGCAGCTTTGGAAAAGGACCGGGATACGAGCAGTACTTC. It translates to CASSFGKGPGYEQYF.